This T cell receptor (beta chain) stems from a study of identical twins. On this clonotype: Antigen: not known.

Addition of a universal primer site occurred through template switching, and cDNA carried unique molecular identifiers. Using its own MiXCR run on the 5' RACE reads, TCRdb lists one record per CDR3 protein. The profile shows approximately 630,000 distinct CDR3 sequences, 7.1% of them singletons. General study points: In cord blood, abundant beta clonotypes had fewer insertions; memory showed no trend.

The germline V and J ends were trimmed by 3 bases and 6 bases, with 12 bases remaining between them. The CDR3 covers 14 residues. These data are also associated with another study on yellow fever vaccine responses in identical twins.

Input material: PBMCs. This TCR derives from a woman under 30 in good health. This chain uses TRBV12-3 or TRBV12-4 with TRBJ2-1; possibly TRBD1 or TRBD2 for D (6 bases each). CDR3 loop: CASSFRGLVNEQFF. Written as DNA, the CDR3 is TGTGCCAGCAGTTTCAGGGGACTGGTCAATGAGCAGTTCTTC.